A single sample is the source of the 9 T cell receptor beta chains below, sequenced in a study of T cell responses to AZD1222 COVID-19 vaccine. Using immunoSEQ multiplex PCR, the repertoire was profiled, and TCRdb retains in-frame clones only, with some absent. The sample consists of about 150,000 clones, 90% to 95% of them appearing once. The source was peripheral blood, collected 28 days after the second AZD1222 dose. The source is an adult who received the AZD1222 COVID-19 vaccine.

This rearrangement joins TRBV14 to TRBJ1-3, with a possible D match to TRBD1 (6 bases). Germline V gene data show CDR1 as SGHDN and CDR2 as FVKESK. V lost 2 bases, J lost 7 bases, and 12 bases lay in between. CDR3 size: 14 residues. The CDR3 spells CASSQYTGFNTIYF. The DNA for the CDR3 is TGTGCCAGCAGCCAATATACAGGGTTCAACACCATATATTTT.

V is TRBV5-1 and J is TRBJ1-3; D gene uncertain. Germline lookup yields CDR1 SGHRS and CDR2 YFSETQ. This CDR3 region has 14 residues. Trimming pared 2 bases from V and 2 bases from J, leaving 8 bases between. CDR3 DNA sequence: TGCGCCAGCAGCTTAGGAGGGACTGGAAACACCATATATTTT. Protein: CASSLGGTGNTIYF.

The chain is built from TRBV11-3 and TRBJ1-1; D uncertain. The CDR3 loop spans 13 amino acids. V was trimmed by 4 bases and J by 5 bases, leaving 11 bases between them. From germline, CDR1 is SGHNT and CDR2 YENEEA. CDR3 region: CASSSRPETEAFF. CDR3 nucleotide sequence: TGTGCCAGCAGCTCCCGACCGGAAACTGAAGCTTTCTTT.

This chain links TRBV7-3 with TRBJ2-5, with D perhaps assigned TRBD1 or TRBD2 (7 bases each). The CDR3 consists of 14 residues. Trimming removed 5 bases at V and 5 bases at J, with 15 bases between. CDR1 and CDR2 (germline): SGHTA, FQGTGA. For the CDR3, the DNA is TGTGCCAGCAGCCAGACAGGGAGGGGGGAGACCCAGTACTTC. It yields the protein CASSQTGRGETQYF.

This sequence joins TRBV10-3 and TRBJ2-2; 7 bases map to TRBD2. The CDR3 loop spans 15 amino acids. CDR1 ENHRY and CDR2 SYGVKD come from the germline V gene. The junction had 5 bases not matched to a gene; V was cut back by 2 bases and J by 5 bases. The CDR3 coding sequence is TGTGCCATCAGTGAGCTGCAGGGAGGGACCGGGGAGCTGTTTTTT. This gives the protein CAISELQGGTGELFF.

CDR3 region: CAWSESGGPFSGNTIYF. The CDR3 DNA reads as TGTGCCTGGAGTGAGTCCGGGGGGCCCTTCTCTGGAAACACCATATATTTT. The rearrangement links TRBV30 to TRBJ1-3; D possibly corresponds to TRBD1 (6 bases). Trimming took off 1 base at V and 0 bases at J, with 16 bases between the two ends. Germline CDR1 and CDR2: GTSNPN and SVGIG (reference sequence). The CDR3 is 17 residues long.

J is TRBJ1-4 and V is TRBV19; D uncertain. Germline V gene lookup returns CDR1 LNHDA and CDR2 SQIVND (reference sequence). The V end lost 7 bases, the J end lost 0 bases, and 12 bases lay between the germline ends. The CDR3 consists of 15 residues. CDR3 loop: CASNPRPATNEKLFF. The CDR3, as DNA: TGTGCCAGTAATCCCCGACCGGCAACTAATGAAAAACTGTTTTTT.

The V gene is TRBV7-9, the J gene TRBJ1-2; maybe TRBD1 (5 bases). In germline, CDR1 is SEHNR, CDR2 FQNEAQ (reference sequence). Trimming removed 1 base from V and 8 bases from J, with 14 bases in between. The CDR3 is 14 residues long. CDR3 residues: CASSLGPGEKGYTF. The CDR3 DNA follows: TGTGCCAGCAGCTTAGGACCGGGGGAGAAGGGCTACACCTTC.

The chain links TRBV30 to TRBJ2-2; TRBD1 might be the D (6 bases). Trimming took off 4 bases at V and 5 bases at J, with 14 bases between the two ends. There are 14 residues in the CDR3. Germline loops: CDR1 GTSNPN, CDR2 SVGIG (reference sequence). The CDR3 here is CAWTFGTTTGELFF. As DNA, the CDR3 is TGTGCCTGGACTTTCGGGACAACAACCGGGGAGCTGTTTTTT.